Listed here are 15 T cell receptor beta chains from one sample, sequenced in a study of blood T cell repertoires in COVID-19. TCRdb's copy holds only in-frame clones and misses some; the assay was immunoSEQ multiplex PCR. The sample records around 300,000 clones, around 90% being singletons. Sequenced sample: peripheral blood. These receptor sequences come from a man younger than 35 with active or convalescent COVID-19.

Only one count was recorded for this clone. The chain couples TRBV29-1 to TRBJ1-5; 9 bases agree with TRBD1. The CDR3 is 13 amino acids. The junction had 1 base not matched to a gene; V was cut back by 6 bases and J by 1 base. Germline V CDR1 and CDR2: SQVTM, ANQGSEA. In DNA, the CDR3 is TGCAGCGTAGGACAGGGGAGCAATCAGCCCCAGCATTTT. It yields the protein CSVGQGSNQPQHF. Based on the CDR3 plus reference TRBV29-1 and TRBJ1-5, the full variable domain is SAVISQKPSRDICQRGTSLTIQCQVDSQVTMMFWYRQQPGQSLTLIATANQGSEATYESGFVIDKFPISRPNLTFSTLTVSNMSPEDSSIYLCSVGQGSNQPQHFGDGTRLSIL.

The V gene is TRBV12-3 or TRBV12-4, the J gene TRBJ1-2; maybe TRBD1 (6 bases). CDR3 size: 12 residues. V lost 7 bases to trimming and J lost 7 bases, with 13 bases between them. Here the CDR3 DNA reads TGTGCCAGCACTACAGGGTTAGGTGGCTACACCTTC. Amino acid sequence: CASTTGLGGYTF.

The chain joins TRBV6-2 or TRBV6-3 to TRBJ2-7; the D is unclear. Germline V gene sequence: CDR1 MNHEY, CDR2 SVGEGT. CDR3 length: 11 amino acids. V dropped 6 bases and J dropped 9 bases, with 12 bases sitting between them. CDR3 amino acids: CASSEASGQYF. The CDR3 DNA is TGTGCCAGCAGCGAAGCCTCCGGGCAGTACTTC.

The J gene is TRBJ2-5, the V gene TRBV7-3; 7 nucleotides match TRBD2. Germline V gene lookup returns CDR1 SGHTA and CDR2 FQGTGA. With 5 bases clipped from V and 2 bases from J, the junction kept 2 bases outside the gene matches. This CDR3 region has 13 residues. The DNA for the CDR3 is TGTGCCAGCAGCCTCGGGGGGCAAGAGACCCAGTACTTC. This sequence encodes CASSLGGQETQYF.

This rearrangement joins TRBV4-1 to TRBJ1-4; 9 positions match TRBD1. With 5 bases clipped from V and 6 bases from J, the junction kept 7 bases outside the gene matches. The CDR3 is 15 amino acids. Germline CDR1 is MGHRA and CDR2 is YSYEKL. CDR3 protein: CASSLTGTGYEKLFF. DNA for the CDR3: TGCGCCAGCAGCTTAACCGGGACAGGGTATGAAAAACTGTTTTTT.

This rearrangement joins TRBV5-4 to TRBJ1-4, with a weak D call TRBD1 (6 bases). The V end was cut by 4 bases, the J end by 0 bases, with 19 bases between. CDR3 length equals 18 residues. Germline V gene lookup returns CDR1 SGHNT and CDR2 YYREEE (reference sequence). The CDR3 bases are TGTGCCAGCAGCACCCAACAGGGTCCCACCTCAACTAATGAAAAACTGTTTTTT. Residues: CASSTQQGPTSTNEKLFF.

The table lists this clone with a few counts. The CDR3 loop reads CASRLSGGTYNEQFF. CDR3 in DNA: TGTGCCTCCAGATTGAGCGGGGGGACTTACAATGAGCAGTTCTTC. The chain recombines TRBV7-2 with TRBJ2-1, with TRBD2 identical over 9 bases. The J segment lost 4 bases and the V segment lost 11 bases, leaving 12 bases of the junction unmatched. This CDR3 has 15 amino acids. Germline CDR1 reads SGHTA; CDR2 reads FQGNSA.

About this clone itself: At the DNA level, this CDR3 is encoded by other sequences in the same sample as well. J is TRBJ2-1 and V is TRBV9; 7 nucleotides align to TRBD2. The CDR3 sequence is 15 residues long. The germline V gene has CDR1 SGDLS and CDR2 YYNGEE. V dropped 0 bases and J dropped 3; count of bases not matched to a gene: 3. CDR3 protein: CASSVGGGIYNEQFF. Here the CDR3 DNA reads TGTGCCAGCAGCGTAGGCGGGGGAATCTACAATGAGCAGTTCTTC.

The genes are TRBV12-5 and TRBJ1-2; 7 bases are a match to TRBD1. The CDR3 loop spans 16 amino acids. Germline CDR1 and CDR2: LGHNT and FRNRAP. With V trimmed by 1 base and J by 2 bases, 7 bases remained unmatched. CDR3 loop: CASGLEQGLGNYGYTF. CDR3 DNA: TGTGCTAGTGGTTTGGAACAGGGGTTAGGGAACTATGGCTACACCTTC. Together with reference TRBV12-5 and TRBJ1-2, the CDR3 gives the full variable domain: DARVTQTPRHKVTEMGQEVTMRCQPILGHNTVFWYRQTMMQGLELLAYFRNRAPLDDSGMPKDRFSAEMPDATLATLKIQPSEPRDSAVYFCASGLEQGLGNYGYTFGSGTRLTVV.

The genes are TRBV6-6 and TRBJ1-5, with 8 bases lining up with TRBD1. This CDR3 has 15 residues. V was pared by 5 bases and J by 5 bases, with 8 bases of the junction left unmatched. CDR1 and CDR2 from the germline V gene are MNHNY and SVGAGI (reference sequence). The CDR3 reads CASSKSDRVYQPQHF. CDR3 nucleotides: TGTGCCAGCAGTAAGTCGGACAGGGTCTATCAGCCCCAGCATTTT.

The chain combines TRBV19 with TRBJ1-1; possible D gene TRBD1, 5 bases. Germline V gene sequence: CDR1 LNHDA, CDR2 SQIVND (reference sequence). The V end was cut by 7 bases, the J end by 3 bases, with 12 bases between. The CDR3 covers 13 residues. CDR3 residues: CASNLGLDTEAFF. Written as DNA, the CDR3 is TGTGCCAGTAACTTGGGGCTCGACACTGAAGCTTTCTTT.

The chain links TRBV19 to TRBJ1-5; weak D call: TRBD1 (6 bases). Trimming took off 3 bases at V and 2 bases at J, with 11 bases between the two ends. Germline values: CDR1 LNHDA, CDR2 SQIVND (reference sequence). This CDR3 spans 15 amino acids. The CDR3 is CASSIWDTGNQPQHF. The CDR3 nucleotides are TGTGCCAGTAGTATCTGGGACACCGGCAATCAGCCCCAGCATTTT.

J is TRBJ2-3 and V is TRBV19; 7 bases are a match to TRBD1. This CDR3 is built from 16 residues. Trimming cost V 0 bases and J 1 base; bases outside gene matches: 4. Germline-derived CDR1 and CDR2 are LNHDA and SQIVND (reference sequence). CDR3 in amino acids: CASSIDRGQGTDTQYF. CDR3 DNA: TGTGCCAGTAGTATAGATCGCGGACAGGGCACAGATACGCAGTATTTT.

The genes are TRBV2 and TRBJ1-6; 7 bases align to TRBD1. The germline V gene has CDR1 SNHLY and CDR2 FYNNEI. The CDR3 spans 16 residues. V lost 0 bases and J lost 9; bases outside the gene matches: 8. The CDR3 protein is CASSEASTGIGSPLHF. Here the CDR3 DNA reads TGTGCCAGCAGTGAAGCCTCGACAGGGATTGGTTCACCCCTCCACTTT.

The chain recombines TRBV6-2 or TRBV6-3 with TRBJ2-1; D may be TRBD2 (6 bases). Germline CDR1 is MNHEY and CDR2 is SVGEGT. The V and J ends lost 2 bases and 6 bases respectively, with 17 bases between them. This CDR3 has 16 amino acids. The CDR3: CASSYALGGVLNEQFF. As DNA, the CDR3 is TGTGCCAGCAGTTACGCGTTAGGCGGGGTCCTCAATGAGCAGTTCTTC.